These 21 T cell receptor beta chains were all obtained from the same sample, sequenced in a study of T-cell memory formation after mild COVID-19. TCRdb reprocessed the 5' RACE reads via MiXCR and lists one record per CDR3 protein. This table has some 320,000 distinct CDR3 sequences, roughly an eighth appearing once. Sequences were obtained from PBMCs or a T cell subset sorted from them (not recorded which). Source of these receptors: a man younger than 35 who had mild COVID-19 (a few samples of this study predate the infection). Cell type and time point are not known.

This clonotype was counted at least ten times. V and J are TRBV5-6 and TRBJ2-1; maybe TRBD1 (6 bases). The CDR3 is 12 residues long. The germline CDR1 and CDR2 sequences are SGHDT and YYEEEE. V was clipped by 4 bases and J by 8 bases, with 10 bases between them. In nucleotides, the CDR3 is TGTGCCAGCAGCCCCAGGGGTGATGAGCAGTTCTTC. Its translation is CASSPRGDEQFF.

This clonotype was found a few times. The chain employs TRBV7-2 and TRBJ2-7; D might be TRBD1 or TRBD2, each matching 5 bases. From germline, CDR1 is SGHTA and CDR2 FQGNSA. Trimming pared 10 bases from V and 8 bases from J, leaving 24 bases between. The CDR3 runs to 14 residues. The DNA of the CDR3 is TGTGCCACCCGGAAGGGCGGAGGCAGGGACCAGCAGTACTTC. Its protein is CATRKGGGRDQQYF. The full variable domain, rest sourced from reference TRBV7-2 and TRBJ2-7, is GAGVSQSPSNKVTEKGKDVELRCDPISGHTALYWYRQSLGQGLEFLIYFQGNSAPDKSGLPSDRFSAERTGGSVSTLTIQRTQQEDSAVYLCATRKGGGRDQQYFGPGTRLTVT.

The chain is built from TRBV18 and TRBJ2-2, with D possibly being TRBD1 or TRBD2 (5 bases each). The length of the CDR3 is 16 residues. Between the trimmed V and J ends, which lost 3 bases and 0 bases, there was a span of 11 bases. CDR1 is KGHSH and CDR2 is LQKENI in the germline V gene. The CDR3 coding sequence is TGTGCCAGCTCACCCACCGGGACGCCGAACACCGGGGAGCTGTTTTTT. This sequence encodes CASSPTGTPNTGELFF.

The chain recombines TRBV15 with TRBJ2-5; 10 bases agree with TRBD2. The ends lost 4 bases at V and 5 bases at J; junction bases unmatched: 7. Germline V gene sequence: CDR1 LNHNV, CDR2 YYDKDF (reference sequence). There are 15 residues in the CDR3. CDR3 sequence: CATSTSGGIGETQYF. Written as DNA, the CDR3 is TGTGCCACCAGCACTAGCGGGGGAATTGGGGAGACCCAGTACTTC.

V usage is TRBV7-2 and J usage is TRBJ1-2; the match to TRBD1 covers 7 bases. Germline V gene data show CDR1 as SGHTA and CDR2 as FQGNSA. This CDR3 region has 14 residues. V shed 5 bases and J 3 bases; nucleotides not matched to a gene: 6. CDR3 sequence (DNA): TGTGCCAGCAGCCCCGGGCAGGGGGACTATGGCTACACCTTC. Translation gives CASSPGQGDYGYTF.

Ten or more counts support this clonotype. The V gene is TRBV6-5, the J gene TRBJ2-7, with 11 bases lining up with TRBD2. The CDR3 covers 17 residues. V gave up 8 bases and J gave up 0 bases; unmatched junction bases: 12. Germline lookup yields CDR1 MNHEY and CDR2 SVGAGI. In DNA, the CDR3 is TGTGCCAGCGGGTGGCTAGCGGGGGGAAAAAGCTCCTACGAGCAGTACTTC. As protein: CASGWLAGGKSSYEQYF.

This clonotype was seen a handful of times. V usage is TRBV12-3 or TRBV12-4 and J usage is TRBJ1-2; maybe TRBD1 (5 bases). The CDR3 has 12 residues. Trimming left V 3 bases short and J 7 bases short, with 9 bases between. The CDR3 region is CASSFPGGGYTF. The CDR3 coding sequence is TGTGCCAGCAGTTTCCCCGGGGGTGGCTACACCTTC.

The chain carries TRBV6-5 and TRBJ2-3, with D possibly TRBD1 on 5 matching bases. The CDR3 is made up of 15 amino acids. Looked up from germline, CDR1 is MNHEY and CDR2 is SVGAGI. With 4 bases removed from V and 0 bases from J, the gap between germline ends came to 11 bases. This CDR3 reads CASSLQESSTDTQYF. The CDR3, as DNA: TGTGCCAGCAGTTTACAGGAGTCTAGCACAGATACGCAGTATTTT.

In this sample, this clonotype turned up many times. As DNA, the CDR3 is TGCGCCAGCGGCCGTTCGCGGGGGGAGGAGACCCAGTACTTC. This translates into CASGRSRGEETQYF. The chain links TRBV5-1 to TRBJ2-5, with 8 bases identical to TRBD2. V lost 7 bases and J lost 5; bases outside the gene matches: 10. CDR3 length: 14 residues. Per the germline V gene, CDR1 is SGHRS and CDR2 is YFSETQ.

V gene TRBV5-8 combines with J gene TRBJ2-3; the match to TRBD2 covers 9 bases. With V trimmed by 9 bases and J by 6 bases, 8 bases remained unmatched. From germline, CDR1 is SGHTS and CDR2 YDEGEE. The CDR3 is made up of 13 amino acids. The CDR3 nucleotides are TGTGCCACCCGGCGGAGCGGGGGGGATACGCAGTATTTT. Its protein is CATRRSGGDTQYF.

The chain is built from TRBV7-8 and TRBJ2-1; TRBD2 aligns across 7 bases. Germline lookup yields CDR1 SGHVS and CDR2 FQNEAQ. J was trimmed by 1 base and V by 2 bases; bases with no gene match: 11. The CDR3 consists of 18 residues. For the CDR3, the DNA is TGTGCCAGCAGCTTACTGGCGGGGGTGGATGCTTCCTACAATGAGCAGTTCTTC. This sequence encodes CASSLLAGVDASYNEQFF.

This clonotype was detected only a few times. The chain combines TRBV9 with TRBJ2-1; the match to TRBD2 covers 7 bases. V shed 0 bases, J shed 6 bases, and the junction held 3 bases outside the gene matches. This CDR3 contains 14 residues. The germline V gene has CDR1 SGDLS and CDR2 YYNGEE. This CDR3 reads CASSVGTSVNEQFF. The CDR3 nucleotides are TGTGCCAGCAGCGTAGGCACTAGCGTCAATGAGCAGTTCTTC.

On this clonotype: One end of the junction varies from germline; a read error may be responsible. The rearrangement links TRBV20-1 to TRBJ2-1; 9 bases are shared with TRBD1. CDR1 and CDR2 (germline): DFQATT, SNEGSKA (reference sequence). The CDR3 totals 12 residues. The CDR3 reads CSARGSGDRVCF. The CDR3 coding sequence is TGCAGTGCTCGCGGCTCCGGGGACAGGGTCTGTTTC.

The V gene is TRBV6-2 or TRBV6-3, the J gene TRBJ2-7; the D gene is possibly TRBD1 (6 bases). Germline CDR1 and CDR2: MNHEY and SVGEGT. Trimming removed 6 bases from V and 2 bases from J, with 17 bases in between. The CDR3 is 15 residues long. The CDR3 nucleotides are TGTGCCAGCAGCTACAGACAACAGGGCCCCTACGAGCAGTACTTC. This translates into CASSYRQQGPYEQYF.

The table lists this clonotype with a few counts. The chain carries TRBV6-5 and TRBJ1-5; D uncertain. Per the germline V gene, CDR1 is MNHEY and CDR2 is SVGAGI. Trimming pared 9 bases from V and 1 base from J, leaving 10 bases between. The CDR3 is 13 residues long. In DNA form, the CDR3 reads TGTGCCAGTCGTCGGCTAAGCAATCAGCCCCAGCATTTT. As protein: CASRRLSNQPQHF.

This clonotype was seen repeatedly, ten times or more. This chain connects TRBV12-3 or TRBV12-4 to TRBJ1-4; 8 nucleotides agree with TRBD1. The ends lost 5 bases at V and 0 bases at J; junction bases unmatched: 5. The CDR3 covers 16 residues. The CDR3 nucleotides read TGTGCCAGCAGTCTAGGGACAGGTGCAACTAATGAAAAACTGTTTTTT. Its protein product is CASSLGTGATNEKLFF.

This clonotype was observed at least ten times. The CDR3 DNA is TGTGCCCTGGGCAGGGGGCAGTTCTTC. Its translation: CALGRGQFF. This chain uses TRBV7-9 with TRBJ2-1; possibly TRBD1 for D (6 bases). The V end was cut by 11 bases, the J end by 12 bases, with 11 bases between. The CDR3 covers 9 residues. Germline V lookup: CDR1 SEHNR, CDR2 FQNEAQ (reference sequence).

The chain recombines TRBV11-2 with TRBJ2-7; possible D gene TRBD1, 6 bases. The CDR3 contains 13 residues. Germline V gene data show CDR1 as SGHAT and CDR2 as FQNNGV. V lost 3 bases and J lost 5, with 11 bases in between. CDR3: CASSLGRGNEQYV. The CDR3 DNA sequence: TGTGCCAGCAGCTTGGGCAGGGGAAACGAGCAGTACGTC.

Many counts were recorded for this clonotype. The rearrangement links TRBV5-5 to TRBJ2-5; D possibly corresponds to TRBD1 (6 bases). Germline CDR1 SGHKS, CDR2 YYEKEE (reference sequence). V dropped 4 bases and J dropped 7 bases, with 14 bases sitting between them. The CDR3 consists of 13 residues. The CDR3 protein is CASSPDSVWTQYF. CDR3 DNA sequence: TGTGCCAGCAGCCCGGACAGTGTTTGGACCCAGTACTTC.

J is TRBJ2-5 and V is TRBV4-2, with TRBD2 identical over 13 bases. CDR1 and CDR2 (germline): LGHNA, YNFKEQ. This CDR3 has 18 residues. The junction had 9 bases not matched to a gene; V was cut back by 0 bases and J by 5 bases. The CDR3 loop is CASSQDTGLAGALETQYF. CDR3 in DNA: TGTGCCAGCAGCCAAGATACCGGACTAGCGGGGGCCCTGGAGACCCAGTACTTC.

The chain has TRBV28 and TRBJ2-7; the D gene is possibly TRBD2 (6 bases). The germline CDR1 and CDR2 sequences are MDHEN and SYDVKM. The CDR3 runs to 13 residues. The CDR3 here is CAISGGTRDEQYV. In DNA form, the CDR3 reads TGTGCCATCAGTGGGGGGACGAGGGACGAGCAGTACGTC.